This entry concerns a single T cell receptor (beta chain). Its target antigen remains unknown. No base-level quality is on record; no much larger clone is a single base apart. The data originate from a study of shared clonotypes between healthy human individuals (dated by TCRdb to 2018 to 2020). Background for the entire study: The cohort comprised two women and three men aged 18 to 49 years. Leukapheresis yielded between about 0.94 and 8.9 billion PBMCs per donor. For each donor, three plates each were used for CD4 naive and CD4 memory, two plates were used for CD8 naive, and one plate was used for CD8 memory. Libraries were prepared and TCR repertoires were sequenced by different laboratories using diverse techniques, in order to increase sequencing depth and limit assay-specific biases. To estimate repertoire size and how much clonotype sharing occurs between individuals, the study deeply sequenced the blood TCR repertoires of five healthy adults.

CDR1 SGHAT and CDR2 FQNNGV were looked up in the germline V gene. The CDR3 runs 15 amino acids, cysteine and phenylalanine included. The kept DNA is CDR3 alone, 45 bases in frame from the first base. Paper-wide results and their limitations: Sampling was limited to blood, and TCR repertoires in tissue likely differ from TCR repertoires in blood. Pairwise subsampling indicated that sequencing depth was expected to affect the degree of clonotype sharing among donors. The small number of donors limited the genetic and exposure-history diversity represented. Naive subsets generally had larger estimated clonotype richness than memory subsets. Even with the large sequencing depth, rarefaction of the sorted-subset datasets indicated that sequencing was incomplete. Compared with non-shared clonotypes, the clonotypes found in all four sorted-subset donors had higher generation probabilities. Sharing across a handful of donors was observed for about 5% of naive CD4, less than 4% of naive CD8, over 2% of memory CD4, and about 0.4% of memory CD8 clonotypes.

Healthy HIV-negative adults with no recently reported acute infections or vaccinations were included as donors. Every donor was a Caucasian adult living in Nashville, Tennessee, USA. Magnetic negative selection was used to enrich CD4+ T cells, after which naive cells were positively selected on CD45RA and the negative fraction became the memory subset. After blood collection by leukapheresis, PBMCs were isolated using Ficoll-Histopaque density gradient centrifugation and then cryopreserved in the vapor phase of liquid nitrogen. Analytical flow cytometry was used to check the purity and quantity of every magnetically sorted T cell population. From each sorted fraction, genomic DNA was isolated and quantified by UV absorbance on a Nanodrop 2000c. Using the deep immunoSEQ assay, multiplex PCR amplified TCR CDR3 regions from genomic DNA. Extracted genomic DNA from each cell subset was distributed evenly across all wells of several immunoSEQ 96-well plates, and each plate was treated as a replicate. For sorted subsets, each replicate PCR was loaded with 200 ng genomic DNA, equivalent to 30,000 to 35,000 T cell genomes. Purified libraries were measured with a Qubit 3.0 fluorometer, size-checked on a Bioanalyzer 2100, and measured again with the KAPA Library Quantification kit. Every immunoSEQ 96-well plate was sequenced on a dedicated single-read 150-cycle Illumina NextSeq 550 flow cell. Under the source paper's analysis protocol: The immunoSEQ output contained only junctional sequences without quality scores, so filtering could not match that applied to full-length reads. Sequences were annotated with PyIR, a Python wrapper for IgBLAST v1.9, using IMGT germline references to assign V/J genes and CDR3. Reads were filtered out if the reads had weak V/J assignments (E-value above 1e-6), no CDR3, stop codons, out-of-frame junctions, or ambiguous translated residues. V3J clonotypes were defined as sequences sharing an identical inferred V gene, J gene, and CDR3 amino acid sequence. Percentage overlap between repertoires was calculated by dividing the number of shared unique clonotypes by the size of the smaller repertoire. Three approaches were used to assess repertoire richness: RTK rarefaction, the Chao1 estimator, and Recon v2.1 estimates of unobserved clonotypes. Generation probabilities for all TCRbeta clonotypes obtained by the gDNA method from a handful of donors were computed using OLGA. The source is immuneACCESS, and TCRdb retained only in-frame sequences with V and J called. Part of the clones is not carried over; for the studies checked, unresolved V genes explain less than half of this, and the remainder is unexplained. V, J and clone size are those of that table, while D and trimming were read from the DNA. The sample table holds 180,000 or so clones, of which just under 95% were seen once. Roughly 0.07% of the sample is in the top ten clones.

Recombination joined TRBV11-2 with TRBJ2-5; the D gene lacks a confident call. The J call may not be correct, given that the DNA end is closer to TRBJ2-7. Material for sequencing was naive CD4+ T cells sorted from blood. The sample's cell subset or site label, in plain terms: CD45RA+ positively selected. The sequence was obtained from a young woman in good health. The encoded CDR3 is CASSLVHGRGIEQYF. Here is the DNA: TGTGCCAGCAGCTTAGTCCATGGGCGCGGCATCGAGCAGTACTTC.